The rows below give T cell receptor beta chains drawn from one sample of a study of blood T cell repertoires in COVID-19. Data came from immunoSEQ multiplex PCR; TCRdb stores just in-frame clones and leaves some out. The repertoire holds 120,000 or so clones, 86% seen once, with approximately 4.2% in the top ten. The specimen was peripheral blood. The receptors shown here come from a man between 35 and 55 years old with acute or convalescent COVID-19. The conserved cysteine and the conserved F or W are not part of the CDR3 here.

j_gene: TRBJ1-1
v_gene: TRBV14
CDR3aa: ASSQEWGRLNTEAF

j_gene: TRBJ2-7
v_gene: TRBV5-4
CDR3aa: ASSSTGGAEQY

j_gene: TRBJ2-5
v_gene: TRBV29-1
CDR3aa: SGGQTQETQY

j_gene: TRBJ1-6
v_gene: TRBV5-1
CDR3aa: ASSLEVRGRSPLH

j_gene: TRBJ2-7
v_gene: TRBV10-3
CDR3aa: AISLIPYEQY

j_gene: TRBJ1-6
v_gene: TRBV3-1/TRBV3-2
CDR3aa: ASSQDRIGSPLH

j_gene: TRBJ1-6
v_gene: TRBV2
CDR3aa: ASSEGPGRGYNSPLH

j_gene: TRBJ1-3
v_gene: TRBV19
CDR3aa: ASRPRSVNTIY

j_gene: TRBJ1-5
v_gene: TRBV2
CDR3aa: ASSEIGQGFQPQH

j_gene: TRBJ2-1
v_gene: TRBV5-1
CDR3aa: ASSVGPSGDEQF

j_gene: TRBJ2-2
v_gene: TRBV12-5
CDR3aa: ASGLPSLAGGPGELF

j_gene: TRBJ1-1
v_gene: TRBV5-6
CDR3aa: ASSSTGQSRDTEAF

j_gene: TRBJ2-6
v_gene: TRBV5-6
CDR3aa: ASSRGQGITGANVLT

j_gene: TRBJ2-5
v_gene: TRBV6-5
CDR3aa: ASSPLGGRVETQY

j_gene: TRBJ1-2
v_gene: TRBV19
CDR3aa: ASSIQQGSSWGYT

j_gene: TRBJ1-6
v_gene: TRBV25-1
CDR3aa: ASRRTDNSPLH

j_gene: TRBJ2-7
v_gene: TRBV10-1
CDR3aa: ATGSLGEQY

j_gene: TRBJ1-2
v_gene: TRBV6-1
CDR3aa: ASSEQSQANYGYT

j_gene: TRBJ2-1
v_gene: TRBV28
CDR3aa: ASSLWGLAGTSSYNEQF

j_gene: TRBJ2-1
v_gene: TRBV11-3
CDR3aa: ASSPPGQGVNEQF